This TCR beta chain appears in the sequencing data of a study of blood T cell repertoires in COVID-19. Study context: Donors in the United States, Italy and Spain gave samples during acute or convalescent COVID-19. T cells, B-cell-depleted T cells, or PBMCs supplied cDNA or gDNA.

TCRdb keeps only in-frame clones here, not all; method: immunoSEQ multiplex PCR. The table includes about 280,000 clones, around 85% detected once. As to this clone: Other DNA sequences of this sample code for an identical CDR3.

Germline V gene sequence: CDR1 SGHDN, CDR2 FVKESK. V shed 2 bases and J shed 2 bases, with 3 bases lying between them. The CDR3 length is 12 residues. Cohort placement rested on clinical history that participants reported themselves. Recovered Cohort 3 donors showed two negative PCRs, clearance, or symptom resolution. Sequences were obtained from PBMCs or T cells enriched from blood (not recorded which). The clonotype comes from a woman in her fifties or sixties who had recovered from COVID-19. V usage is TRBV14 and J usage is TRBJ1-2, with unresolved D. The DNA of the CDR3 is TGTGCCAGCAGCCAACTCAACTATGGCTACACCTTC. It yields the protein CASSQLNYGYTF.